This T cell receptor (beta chain) was sequenced in a study of beta chain features in type 1 diabetes. The entirety of the isolated RNA underwent reverse transcription, so expressed TCRB transcripts were sequenced. Libraries were prepared by immunoSEQ multiplex PCR; TCRdb keeps only in-frame clonotypes and omits some of them. The sample holds 300,000 to 450,000 clones; approximately 12% are singletons and the top ten take approximately 0.01%. One heparinised draw, averaging around 120 mL, was taken per donor. Cell sorting via CD45RO/CCR7/CD25/CD127/CD95/CD27 was performed to obtain CD4+ naive, central memory, regulatory and stem cell-like memory cells. The authors obtained over 98% purity in all sorted populations. Trimming cost V 5 bases and J 3 bases, with 7 bases left between them. This CDR3 region has 12 residues. Germline CDR1 and CDR2: SGHNT and YENEEA. Of note for this clone: Antigen: not known. Other nucleotide sequences from this sample produce the same CDR3.

Study observations and caveats: Researchers report that Type 1 diabetes patients had moderately but significantly shorter TCRB CDR3s across all four CD4+ subsets. Patients with type 1 diabetes showed fewer VDJ junction insertions and more deletions.

The sample consisted of naive CD4+ T cells from blood. This receptor was taken from a woman aged 18-30 years with type 1 diabetes. V usage is TRBV11-3 and J usage is TRBJ1-1; D is ambiguous. The CDR3 loop reads CASSPSDTEAFF. Here the CDR3 DNA reads TGTGCCAGCAGCCCCTCAGACACTGAAGCTTTCTTT. The variable domain in full, with the rest retrieved from reference TRBV11-3 and TRBJ1-1, is EAGVVQSPRYKIIEKKQPVAFWCNPISGHNTLYWYLQNLGQGPELLIRYENEEAVDDSQLPKDRFSAERLKGVDSTLKIQPAELGDSAVYLCASSPSDTEAFFGQGTRLTVV.